These T cell receptor beta chains were read from a single sample in a study of OX40 agonist ivuxolimab in advanced cancers. Libraries were prepared by immunoSEQ multiplex PCR; TCRdb keeps only in-frame clonotypes and omits some of them. The sample lists 55,000 to 80,000 clones; roughly 86% were seen once. The sequencing used CD4+ or CD8+ T cells sorted from blood, collected in a trial of the OX40 agonist ivuxolimab. The receptor source for this set is an adult with an advanced solid tumor such as melanoma, head and neck, liver or kidney cancer. Each CDR3 is given with its conserved first and last residue. The D gene is left open where the match is weak. For some rows the clone size is stated as once, few or many, or as a class when expanded; others skip it.

v_call	clone_size	d_call	j_call	cdr3_nt	cdr3_aa
TRBV10-1	NA	NA	TRBJ2-1	TGCGCCAGCAGTGAGTCGGTATCCTCCCTCTACAATGAGCAGTTCTTC	CASSESVSSLYNEQFF
TRBV5-6	NA	TRBD1	TRBJ2-5	TGTGCCAGCAGCTTGGCCCGACAGGGTGGGTACCAAGAGACCCAGTACTTC	CASSLARQGGYQETQYF
TRBV18	NA	TRBD1	TRBJ1-5	TGTGCCAGCTCCCAACGACAGGGGGATCAGCCCCAGCATTTT	CASSQRQGDQPQHF
TRBV28	NA	TRBD1	TRBJ2-4	TGTGCCAGCAGTTTACTGCGGACAGGGGATAAGTACTTC	CASSLLRTGDKYF
TRBV4-1	NA	NA	TRBJ2-7	TGCGCCAGCAGCCAAGATAGGAGGCGATCTACCTACGAGCAGTACTTC	CASSQDRRRSTYEQYF
TRBV5-1	NA	TRBD2	TRBJ2-1	TGCGCCAGCAGCTCTAGCGGGATTTTAGGGTTTGAGCAGTTCTTC	CASSSSGILGFEQFF
TRBV9	NA	TRBD1	TRBJ2-3	TGTGCCAGCAGCGTAACCACCCAGACAGGGCGAAATACGCAGTATTTT	CASSVTTQTGRNTQYF
TRBV6-6	NA	NA	TRBJ2-7	TGTGCCAGCAGTTACTCGACCCTTGGCTACGAGCAGTACTTC	CASSYSTLGYEQYF
TRBV5-1	NA	TRBD1	TRBJ2-7	TGCGCCAGCAGCACCGGACAGGGGAAGTGGTACGAGCAGTACTTC	CASSTGQGKWYEQYF
TRBV7-4	NA	NA	TRBJ1-5	TGTGCCAGCAGCTCCGACTTGAATCAGCCCCAGCATTTT	CASSSDLNQPQHF
TRBV4-1	NA	NA	TRBJ1-1	TGCGCCAGCAGCCAAGACCCGACAGTTATGAACACTGAAGCTTTCTTT	CASSQDPTVMNTEAFF
TRBV28	NA	NA	TRBJ1-5	TGTGCCAGCAGCTCTGGGGGAGGACGTTATCAGCCCCAGCATTTT	CASSSGGGRYQPQHF
TRBV7-2	NA	NA	TRBJ2-3	TGTGCCAGCAGCGGAGACAAAGATACGCAGTATTTT	CASSGDKDTQYF
TRBV7-8	NA	NA	TRBJ1-5	TGTGCCAGCAGCTCGCAAAGAATATGGGGCTCCCGGCGGGATCAGCCCCAGCATTTT	CASSSQRIWGSRRDQPQHF
TRBV4-1	NA	NA	TRBJ2-3	TGCGCCAGCAGCCAAGGTGTACAGACGGTGGCAGATACGCAGTATTTT	CASSQGVQTVADTQYF
TRBV7-9	once	TRBD2	TRBJ2-1	TGTGCCAGCAGCTTATTTAGCGGGGATGAGCAGTTCTTC	CASSLFSGDEQFF
TRBV5-1	NA	TRBD1	TRBJ2-1	TGCGCCAGCAGCTTAACAGGGGGGAATGAGCAGTTCTTC	CASSLTGGNEQFF
TRBV2	NA	NA	TRBJ1-2	TGTGCCAGCAGTGGTGGAGGAGGCTATGGCTACACCTTC	CASSGGGGYGYTF
TRBV25-1	NA	NA	TRBJ2-5	TGTGCCAGCAGTGAAGGCCGGACAGAAGAGACCCAGTACTTC	CASSEGRTEETQYF
TRBV19	NA	NA	TRBJ2-1	TGTGCCAGTAGTATACAGGGACTGAGCTCCTACAATGAGCAGTTCTTC	CASSIQGLSSYNEQFF
TRBV19	NA	NA	TRBJ2-1	TGTGCCAGTAGTCCAGGGGAAAGCTTCCTCAATGAGCAGTTCTTC	CASSPGESFLNEQFF
TRBV6-5	once	NA	TRBJ2-7	TGTGCCAGCAGTTATACTCCGGGGAACTACGAGCAGTACTTC	CASSYTPGNYEQYF
TRBV2	once	TRBD1	TRBJ1-1	TGTGCCAGCAGCCTGGACAGGAGGAACACTGAAGCTTTCTTT	CASSLDRRNTEAFF
TRBV15	NA	NA	TRBJ1-3	TGTGCCACCAGCAGTGAGGGGGGGAACGGAAACACCATATATTTT	CATSSEGGNGNTIYF
TRBV20-1	NA	NA	TRBJ2-7	TGCAGTGCCCTCCATCCCGAGCAGTACTTC	CSALHPEQYF
TRBV4-3	NA	NA	TRBJ1-2	TGCGCCAGCAGCCAGGCTTTCGGGGGGCATGGCTACACCTTC	CASSQAFGGHGYTF
TRBV9	few	NA	TRBJ2-2	TGTGCCAGCAGCGTAACGGGCTTGAGCACCGGGGAGCTGTTTTTT	CASSVTGLSTGELFF
TRBV28	once	TRBD2	TRBJ2-3	TGTGCCAGCACTCAACTAGCGGGAACAACAGATACGCAGTATTTT	CASTQLAGTTDTQYF
TRBV30	once	NA	TRBJ1-2	TGTGCCTGGAGTCCCTTCTCCACAGTAGGCGGCTACACCTTC	CAWSPFSTVGGYTF
TRBV27	NA	NA	TRBJ2-7	TGTGCCAGCAGTTTTCAGCCGACCAACTACGAGCAGTACTTC	CASSFQPTNYEQYF
TRBV6-5	NA	TRBD1	TRBJ1-1	TGTGCCAGCAGTTACTCGCAGGGGGTCGTGAACACTGAAGCTTTCTTT	CASSYSQGVVNTEAFF
TRBV10-3	NA	NA	TRBJ1-1	TGTGCCACTATGGGCGGGGGACTGAACACTGAAGCTTTCTTT	CATMGGGLNTEAFF
TRBV6-5	NA	TRBD2	TRBJ2-7	TGTGCCAGCAGTTACTCGCTAGCGGGAGCGAGAGAGCAGTACTTC	CASSYSLAGAREQYF
TRBV19	NA	NA	TRBJ2-3	TGTGCCAGTAGTATCCCGTGGGGCACAGATACGCAGTATTTT	CASSIPWGTDTQYF
TRBV7-7	NA	NA	TRBJ2-1	TGTGCTAGCAGCTTGGCAGGGGTCGGGAATGAGCAGTTCTTC	CASSLAGVGNEQFF
TRBV11-2	NA	NA	TRBJ2-5	TGTGCCAGCGGGGGGGCGGAGACCCAGTACTTC	CASGGAETQYF
TRBV5-1	NA	TRBD1	TRBJ2-7	TGCGCCAGCAGAGGGACAGGGACCTACGAGCAGTACTTC	CASRGTGTYEQYF
TRBV19	NA	NA	TRBJ2-3	TGTGCCAGTATGAGTGGGAGAGCGTTCACAGATACGCAGTATTTT	CASMSGRAFTDTQYF
TRBV11-2	NA	NA	TRBJ2-7	TGTGCCAGCACCAGGGGACTAGAGCAGTACTTC	CASTRGLEQYF
TRBV5-1	NA	NA	TRBJ1-1	TGCGCCAGCAGCCCCGGGGGCGGGGGGACTGAAGCTTTCTTT	CASSPGGGGTEAFF
TRBV7-9	NA	TRBD2	TRBJ2-3	TGTGCCAGCAGCTCTATAGCGGGGAAGCTCACAGATACGCAGTATTTT	CASSSIAGKLTDTQYF
TRBV5-4	once	TRBD1	TRBJ1-3	TGTGCCAGCAGCCGAGACAGGGCGCAAGGAAACACCATATATTTT	CASSRDRAQGNTIYF
TRBV18	once	NA	TRBJ2-1	TGTGCCAGCTCTCCAAGGTCCATGAGCGCCAGCTCCTACAATGAGCAGTTCTTC	CASSPRSMSASSYNEQFF
TRBV18	NA	NA	TRBJ2-2	TGTGCCAGCTCAACCAATTCGGGGCTAGACACCGGGGAGCTGTTTTTT	CASSTNSGLDTGELFF
TRBV11-2	NA	NA	TRBJ1-2	TGTGCCAGCAGCTTATCAGGTCCCCCACGCTATGGCTACACCTTC	CASSLSGPPRYGYTF